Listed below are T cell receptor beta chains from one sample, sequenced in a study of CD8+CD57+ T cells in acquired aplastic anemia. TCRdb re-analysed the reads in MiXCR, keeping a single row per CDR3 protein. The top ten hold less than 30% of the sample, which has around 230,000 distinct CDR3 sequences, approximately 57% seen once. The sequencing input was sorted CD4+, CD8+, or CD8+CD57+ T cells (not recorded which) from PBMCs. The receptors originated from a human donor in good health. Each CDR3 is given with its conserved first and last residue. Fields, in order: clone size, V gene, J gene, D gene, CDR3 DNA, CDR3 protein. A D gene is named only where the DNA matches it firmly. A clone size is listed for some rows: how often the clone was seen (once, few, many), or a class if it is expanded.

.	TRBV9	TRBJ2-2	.	TGTGCCAGCAGCGCGGACGGGAACACCGGGGAGCTGTTTTTT	CASSADGNTGELFF
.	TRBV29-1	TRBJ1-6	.	TGCAGCGTGATGGACGGATCTAATTCACCCCTCCACTTT	CSVMDGSNSPLHF
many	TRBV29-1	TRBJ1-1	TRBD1	TGCAGCGGACAGGGTTCTGAAGCTTTCTTT	CSGQGSEAFF
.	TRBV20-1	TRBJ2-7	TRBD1	TGCAGTGCTAGAGATCGGTCAAGACAGGGGTATTGGCGGAGCCGCGGGGAGCAGTACTTC	CSARDRSRQGYWRSRGEQYF
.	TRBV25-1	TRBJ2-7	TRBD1	TGTGCCAGCAGTGATGGACAGGGGGCTTACGAGCAGTACTTC	CASSDGQGAYEQYF
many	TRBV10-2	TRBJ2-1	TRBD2	TGCGCCAGCAGCAGGACTAGCAGCAATGAGCAGTTCTTC	CASSRTSSNEQFF
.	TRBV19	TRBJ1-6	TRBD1	TGTGCGACGGGGGGACAGGGGTGGAATTCACCCCTCCACTTT	CATGGQGWNSPLHF
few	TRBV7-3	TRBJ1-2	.	TGTGCCAGCAGCCGGGACGGCAACTATGGCTACACCTTC	CASSRDGNYGYTF
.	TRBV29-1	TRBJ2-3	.	TGCAGCGTTGTGGGGGTCAGGGGTGGACCGCAGTATTTT	CSVVGVRGGPQYF
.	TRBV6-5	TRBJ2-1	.	TGTGCCAGCAGTTACCTTATACCAGGGGGGGGACCCTCCTACAATAAGCAGTTCTTC	CASSYLIPGGGPSYNKQFF
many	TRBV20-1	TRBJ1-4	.	TGCAGTGCTAGAGATGGAGGGGCCTTCGATGAAAAACTGTTTTTT	CSARDGGAFDEKLFF
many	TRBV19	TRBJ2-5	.	TGTGCCAGTAGTATAGTTCTAGCTGGAGACCAAGAGACCCAGTACTTC	CASSIVLAGDQETQYF
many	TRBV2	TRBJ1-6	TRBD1	TGTGCCAGCAGTAAAACAGGGGTGGCTTCACCCCTCCACTTT	CASSKTGVASPLHF
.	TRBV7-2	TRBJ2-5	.	TGTGCCAGCCTTCAGCCCAATAAAGAGACCCAGTACTTC	CASLQPNKETQYF
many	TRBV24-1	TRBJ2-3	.	TGTGCCACCAGTGATGTGGGGGACAGCACAGATACGCAGTATTTT	CATSDVGDSTDTQYF
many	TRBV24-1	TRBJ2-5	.	TGTGCCACCAGTGAAGGGATCCGACAGTACTTC	CATSEGIRQYF
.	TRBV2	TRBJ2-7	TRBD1	TGTGCTCACAGGGGCCGAAGCTCCTACGAGCAGTACTTC	CAHRGRSSYEQYF
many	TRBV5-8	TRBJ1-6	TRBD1	TGTGCCAGCAGCTCTGAGACAGGGGCGAGCTCCTATAATTCACCCCTCCACTTT	CASSSETGASSYNSPLHF
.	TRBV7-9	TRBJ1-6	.	TGTGCCAGCAGCCTGGACAGTGAGAATTCACCCCTCCACTTT	CASSLDSENSPLHF
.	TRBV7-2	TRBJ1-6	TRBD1	TGTGCCAGCAGCCTAGGGGCAGGGGGCGCCCAGTTCGGTTCACCCCTCCACTTT	CASSLGAGGAQFGSPLHF
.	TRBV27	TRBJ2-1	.	TGTGCCAGCAGGGGTTCTCTTTTTGAGCAGTTCTTC	CASRGSLFEQFF
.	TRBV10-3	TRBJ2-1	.	TGTGCCATCAGCCGGCAGGGTTCCTACAATGAGCAGTTCTTC	CAISRQGSYNEQFF